The clone carrying this T cell receptor (beta chain) was observed a few times. No antigen is known for it. This record comes from a study of T-cell memory formation after mild COVID-19. Study findings and constraints: The authors did not confirm SARS-CoV-2 specificity of second-wave clones peaking day 37. Pre-infection memory contained some responding clones, which suggested that cross-reactive memory had joined. Clones contracting day 15 to 85 were balanced CD4/CD8; later expanders leaned CD4+.

After removal of 4 bases from V and 10 bases from J, the junction contained 10 bases not matched to a gene. Germline CDR1 and CDR2: SGHRS and YFSETQ. This CDR3 has 16 residues. 5'RACE with constant-segment primers built TCRalpha and TCRbeta cDNA libraries with UMIs. MiXCR was run by TCRdb on the 5' RACE reads, yielding one entry per CDR3 protein. Of some 62,000 distinct CDR3 sequences listed, less than 9.5% are singletons. This clonotype was sampled from a young man who had mild COVID-19 (a few samples of this study predate the infection). Cell type and time point are not known. J is TRBJ2-1 and V is TRBV5-1; 14 bases agree with TRBD2. The sequenced material came from PBMCs or a T cell subset sorted from them (not recorded which). The CDR3 bases are TGCGCCAGCAGCCTGGGACTAGCGGGGGCCGGGGGAGAGCAGTTCTTC. This sequence encodes CASSLGLAGAGGEQFF.